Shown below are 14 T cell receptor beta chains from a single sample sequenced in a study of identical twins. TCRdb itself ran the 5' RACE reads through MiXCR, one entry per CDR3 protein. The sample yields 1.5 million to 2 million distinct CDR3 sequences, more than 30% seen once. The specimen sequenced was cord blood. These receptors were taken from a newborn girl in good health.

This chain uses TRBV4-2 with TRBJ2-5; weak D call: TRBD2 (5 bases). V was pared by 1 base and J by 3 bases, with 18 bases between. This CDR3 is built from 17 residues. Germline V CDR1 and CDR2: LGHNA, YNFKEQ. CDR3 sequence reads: CASSQAHSRGSEETQYF. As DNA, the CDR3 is TGTGCCAGCAGCCAAGCCCATTCGAGAGGGAGCGAAGAGACCCAGTACTTC.

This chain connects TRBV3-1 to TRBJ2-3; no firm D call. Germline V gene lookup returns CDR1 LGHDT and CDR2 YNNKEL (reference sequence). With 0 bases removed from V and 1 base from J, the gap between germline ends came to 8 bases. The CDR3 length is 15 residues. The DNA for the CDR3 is TGTGCCAGCAGCCAAGAGCTGGGCGGCACAGATACGCAGTATTTT. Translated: CASSQELGGTDTQYF.

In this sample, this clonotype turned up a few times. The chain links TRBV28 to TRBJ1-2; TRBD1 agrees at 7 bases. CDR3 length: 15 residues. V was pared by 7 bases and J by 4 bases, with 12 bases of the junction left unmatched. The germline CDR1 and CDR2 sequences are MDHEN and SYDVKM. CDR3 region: CASTPLVQGSYGYTF. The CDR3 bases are TGTGCCAGCACTCCTCTTGTACAGGGGTCCTATGGCTACACCTTC.

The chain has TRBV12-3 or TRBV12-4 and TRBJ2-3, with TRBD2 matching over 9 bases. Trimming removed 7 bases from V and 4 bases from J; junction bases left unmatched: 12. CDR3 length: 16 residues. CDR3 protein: CASTSGRTLPSDTQYF. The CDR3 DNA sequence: TGTGCCAGCACCAGCGGGAGGACCCTCCCCTCAGATACGCAGTATTTT.

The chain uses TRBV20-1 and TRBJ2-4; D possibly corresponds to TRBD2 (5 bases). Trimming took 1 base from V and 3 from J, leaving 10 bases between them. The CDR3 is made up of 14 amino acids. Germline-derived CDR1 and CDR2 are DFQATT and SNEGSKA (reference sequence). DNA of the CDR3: TGCAGTGCTAGAGCTACCGGGGACAAAAACATTCAGTACTTC. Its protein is CSARATGDKNIQYF.

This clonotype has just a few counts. The CDR3: CASRSAGQPQHF. CDR3 DNA sequence: TGTGCCAGCAGATCTGCGGGTCAGCCCCAGCATTTT. V is TRBV12-3 or TRBV12-4 and J is TRBJ1-5; D ambiguous. V was clipped by 6 bases and J by 6 bases, with 9 bases between them. The CDR3 consists of 12 residues.

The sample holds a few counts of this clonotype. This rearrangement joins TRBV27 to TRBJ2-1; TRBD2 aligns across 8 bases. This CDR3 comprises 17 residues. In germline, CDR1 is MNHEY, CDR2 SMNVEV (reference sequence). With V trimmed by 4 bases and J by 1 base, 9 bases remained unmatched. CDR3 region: CASSSDLAGPSYNEQFF. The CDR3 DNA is TGTGCCAGCAGTTCCGATCTAGCGGGCCCTTCCTACAATGAGCAGTTCTTC.

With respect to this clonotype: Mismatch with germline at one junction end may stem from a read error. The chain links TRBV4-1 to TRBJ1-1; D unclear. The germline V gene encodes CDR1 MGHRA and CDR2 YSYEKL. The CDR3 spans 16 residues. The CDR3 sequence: CASSLRGRGMNAEAFF. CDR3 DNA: TGCGCCAGCAGCCTTCGTGGGCGAGGCATGAACGCTGAAGCTTTCTTT.

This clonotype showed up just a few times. This CDR3 is CASRTWVSTETQYF. For the CDR3, the DNA is TGTGCCAGCAGAACTTGGGTGTCTACCGAGACCCAGTACTTC. The chain carries TRBV28 and TRBJ2-7; D is unclear. The end of the DNA aligns better with TRBJ2-5, so the J call may be wrong. Germline CDR1 is MDHEN and CDR2 is SYDVKM. This CDR3 is built from 14 residues.

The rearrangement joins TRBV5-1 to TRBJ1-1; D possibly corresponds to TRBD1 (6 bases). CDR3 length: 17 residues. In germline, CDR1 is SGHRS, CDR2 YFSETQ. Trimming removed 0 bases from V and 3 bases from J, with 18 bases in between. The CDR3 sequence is CASSLGLAGVEDTEAFF. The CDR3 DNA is TGCGCCAGCAGCTTGGGTCTGGCAGGGGTTGAGGACACTGAAGCTTTCTTT.

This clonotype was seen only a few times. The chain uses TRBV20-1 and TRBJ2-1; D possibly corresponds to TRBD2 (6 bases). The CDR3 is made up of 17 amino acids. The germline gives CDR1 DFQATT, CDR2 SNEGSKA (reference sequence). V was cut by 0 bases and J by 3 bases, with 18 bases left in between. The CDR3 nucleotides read TGCAGTGCTAGAGATGAAGAGACTAGTGGTCACTACAATGAGCAGTTCTTC. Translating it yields CSARDEETSGHYNEQFF.

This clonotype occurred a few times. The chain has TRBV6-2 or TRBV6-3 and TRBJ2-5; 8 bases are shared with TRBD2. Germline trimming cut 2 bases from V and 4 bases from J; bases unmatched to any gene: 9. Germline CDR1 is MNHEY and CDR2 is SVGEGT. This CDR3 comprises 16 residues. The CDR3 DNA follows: TGTGCCAGCAGTTACCCGACCCGGACTAGCTTAGAGACCCAGTACTTC. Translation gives CASSYPTRTSLETQYF.

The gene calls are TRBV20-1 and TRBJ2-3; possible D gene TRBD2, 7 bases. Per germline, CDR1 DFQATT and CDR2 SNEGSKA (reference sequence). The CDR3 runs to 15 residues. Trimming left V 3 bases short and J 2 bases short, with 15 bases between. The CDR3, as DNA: TGCAGTGCTAGTATCGCGGGGGCCCTCACAGATACGCAGTATTTT. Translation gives CSASIAGALTDTQYF.

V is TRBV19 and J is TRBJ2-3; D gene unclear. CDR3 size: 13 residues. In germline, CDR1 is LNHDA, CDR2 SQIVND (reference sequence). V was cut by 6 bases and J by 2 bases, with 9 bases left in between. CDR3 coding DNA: TGTGCCAGTAGATGGTCAGTCACAGATACGCAGTATTTT. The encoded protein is CASRWSVTDTQYF. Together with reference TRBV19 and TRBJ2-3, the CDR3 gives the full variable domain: DGGITQSPKYLFRKEGQNVTLSCEQNLNHDAMYWYRQDPGQGLRLIYYSQIVNDFQKGDIAEGYSVSREKKESFPLTVTSAQKNPTAFYLCASRWSVTDTQYFGPGTRLTVL.